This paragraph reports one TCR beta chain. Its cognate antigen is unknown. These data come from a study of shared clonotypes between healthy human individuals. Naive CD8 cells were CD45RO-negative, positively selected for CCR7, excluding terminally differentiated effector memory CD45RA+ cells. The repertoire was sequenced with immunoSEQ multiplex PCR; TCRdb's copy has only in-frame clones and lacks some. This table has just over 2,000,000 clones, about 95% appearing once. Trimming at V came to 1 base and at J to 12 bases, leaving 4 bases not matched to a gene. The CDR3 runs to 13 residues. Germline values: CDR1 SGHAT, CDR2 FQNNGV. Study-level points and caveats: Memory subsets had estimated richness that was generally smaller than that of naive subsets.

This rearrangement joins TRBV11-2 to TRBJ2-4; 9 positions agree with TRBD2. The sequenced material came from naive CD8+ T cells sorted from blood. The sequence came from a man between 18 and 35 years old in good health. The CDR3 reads CASSLVKAGGQYF. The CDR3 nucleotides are TGTGCCAGCAGCTTAGTCAAAGCGGGGGGTCAGTACTTC.